The 21 T cell receptor beta chains given below trace back to one sample, sequenced in a study of CD8 T cells in Susac syndrome. RNA amounts of about 0.45 to 1 ug underwent reverse transcription with random hexamers. TCRdb re-called the immunoSEQ multiplex PCR reads with MiXCR, one entry per CDR3 protein. The table has some 130,000 distinct CDR3 sequences, around 93% seen once. Sequenced sample: CD8+ T cells from PBMCs. Source of these receptors: a human donor with Susac syndrome.

The gene calls are TRBV7-9 and TRBJ2-1; TRBD1 might be the D (6 bases). This CDR3 is 15 amino acids long. Germline V CDR1 and CDR2: SEHNR, FQNEAQ (reference sequence). Trimming took off 0 bases at V and 8 bases at J, with 14 bases between the two ends. CDR3 in DNA: TGTGCCAGCAGCTTAGCGTGGACAGCCTTGGATGAGCAGTTCTTC. Encoded protein: CASSLAWTALDEQFF.

As to this clonotype: One base away lies a much larger clone, so this may be a sequencing read error. This chain links TRBV7-9 with TRBJ1-5; unclear D gene. Trimming pared 1 base from V and 6 bases from J, leaving 4 bases between. The CDR3 runs 12 residues. Germline V CDR1 and CDR2: SEHNR, FQNEAQ (reference sequence). CDR3 coding DNA: TGTGCCAGCAGCTTAGGGAGTCAGCCCCAGCATTTT. This sequence encodes CASSLGSQPQHF.

The rearrangement links TRBV5-1 to TRBJ2-3; D perhaps matches TRBD2 (6 bases). The V gene lost 0 bases and the J gene lost 6 bases, with 17 bases spanning the gap. CDR1 SGHRS and CDR2 YFSETQ come from the germline V gene. The CDR3 is 16 residues long. CDR3 in amino acids: CASSLGEAGMADTQYF. The CDR3 DNA reads as TGCGCCAGCAGCTTGGGTGAAGCGGGTATGGCTGATACGCAGTATTTT.

This CDR3 reads CSVVGGTAISYEQYF. DNA of the CDR3: TGCAGCGTGGTCGGGGGGACAGCAATCTCCTACGAGCAGTACTTC. The chain has TRBV29-1 and TRBJ2-7; D is perhaps TRBD1 or TRBD2 (7 bases each). V lost 6 bases and J 0 bases, leaving 18 bases between the germline ends. The CDR3 totals 15 residues. CDR1 SQVTM and CDR2 ANQGSEA come from the germline V gene.

This chain's CDR3 is CASRTGRGTEAFF. CDR3 DNA: TGTGCCAGTAGAACAGGGCGAGGGACTGAAGCTTTCTTT. The chain has TRBV19 and TRBJ1-1, with TRBD1 as a possible D gene (6 bases). V lost 6 bases and J lost 5, with 13 bases in between. This CDR3 comprises 13 residues. Germline V gene data show CDR1 as LNHDA and CDR2 as SQIVND (reference sequence).

This clonotype showed up just once. The chain uses TRBV27 and TRBJ2-2; D is undetermined. Looked up from germline, CDR1 is MNHEY and CDR2 is SMNVEV (reference sequence). The CDR3 runs to 13 residues. V was shortened by 7 bases and J by 4 bases, with 10 bases between the two germline ends. The CDR3, as DNA: TGTGCCAGCATCGGACCTCCCACCGGGGAGCTGTTTTTT. It translates to CASIGPPTGELFF.

This chain links TRBV12-3 or TRBV12-4 with TRBJ2-6, with 8 bases that match TRBD1. J gave up 1 base and V 6 bases, and 8 bases lay outside the gene matches. The CDR3 extends over 17 amino acids. CDR3 loop: CASSPPGQVSGANVLTF. In nucleotides, the CDR3 is TGTGCCAGCAGCCCCCCGGGACAGGTTTCTGGGGCCAACGTCCTGACTTTC.

The gene calls are TRBV27 and TRBJ2-7, with a weak D call TRBD2 (6 bases). CDR1 and CDR2 from the germline V gene are MNHEY and SMNVEV (reference sequence). CDR3 length: 13 residues. Trimming took 2 bases from V and 5 from J, leaving 10 bases between them. This CDR3 reads CASSLGGKHEQYF. For the CDR3, the DNA is TGTGCCAGCAGTTTAGGAGGGAAGCACGAGCAGTACTTC.

The rearrangement uses TRBV20-1 and TRBJ1-5; the D gene is possibly TRBD1 (5 bases). V lost 5 bases and J 7 bases, leaving 15 bases between the germline ends. CDR3 length: 13 amino acids. The germline gives CDR1 DFQATT, CDR2 SNEGSKA (reference sequence). The CDR3 here is CSAETGVGQPQHF. CDR3 nucleotide sequence: TGCAGTGCTGAGACGGGGGTGGGACAGCCCCAGCATTTT.

In regard to this clonotype: The junction departs from the called germline gene at one end, perhaps through a read error. The chain has TRBV29-1 and TRBJ1-2, with 8 bases identical to TRBD1. The CDR3 sequence is 15 residues long. CDR1 is SQVTM and CDR2 is ANQGSEA in the germline V gene. The CDR3 DNA sequence: TGCAGCGTTGAGGGACAGGCTCGAGAATTCTATGGTTACACCTTC. Translation: CSVEGQAREFYGYTF.

This clonotype was counted once. The J gene is TRBJ2-2, the V gene TRBV4-1; a possible D gene is TRBD2 (5 bases). The length of the CDR3 is 17 residues. Trimming pared 4 bases from V and 1 base from J, leaving 16 bases between. Germline V gene lookup returns CDR1 MGHRA and CDR2 YSYEKL. DNA of the CDR3: TGCGCCAGCAGCCCAGCCCGTGGACTGAAGAACACCGGGGAGCTGTTTTTT. This translates into CASSPARGLKNTGELFF.

A note on this clonotype: A read error may account for a junction end that differs from germline. The gene calls are TRBV7-7 and TRBJ2-3; weak D call: TRBD1 (5 bases). This CDR3 spans 15 amino acids. In germline, CDR1 is SSHAT, CDR2 FNYEAQ (reference sequence). For the CDR3, the DNA is TGTGCTAGCAGCTATAGGGGCAGGGAAACAGATACGCAGTATTTT. Translation gives CASSYRGRETDTQYF.

J is TRBJ1-2 and V is TRBV9; 10 nucleotides line up with TRBD1. Unmatched junction bases numbered 7, after V lost 4 bases and J lost 4 bases. CDR3 length: 15 residues. Germline loops: CDR1 SGDLS, CDR2 YYNGEE. The CDR3 DNA reads as TGTGCCAGCAGCCCTGGGACAGGGGTCGGCTATGGCTACACCTTC. Residues: CASSPGTGVGYGYTF.

The V gene is TRBV7-9, the J gene TRBJ1-3; D not resolved. Germline CDR1 SEHNR, CDR2 FQNEAQ (reference sequence). The CDR3 covers 12 residues. Trimming removed 10 bases at V and 0 bases at J, with 7 bases between. The CDR3 spells CATELSGNTIYF. DNA for the CDR3: TGTGCCACCGAGCTCTCTGGAAACACCATATATTTT. Using reference TRBV7-9 and TRBJ1-3 for the parts outside the CDR3, the full variable domain is DTGVSQNPRHKITKRGQNVTFRCDPISEHNRLYWYRQTLGQGPEFLTYFQNEAQLEKSRLLSDRFSAERPKGSFSTLEIQRTEQGDSAMYLCATELSGNTIYFGEGSWLTVV.

The chain joins TRBV6-5 to TRBJ1-2; tentative D call: TRBD1 (6 bases). The V end lost 1 base, the J end lost 4 bases, and 19 bases lay between the germline ends. This CDR3 region has 17 residues. Germline V gene data show CDR1 as MNHEY and CDR2 as SVGAGI. This chain's CDR3 is CASSYFSQGGLGYGYTF. The CDR3 DNA reads as TGTGCCAGCAGTTACTTTTCACAGGGCGGTCTCGGCTATGGCTACACCTTC.

This chain connects TRBV18 to TRBJ2-7; the D is unclear. With 2 bases removed from V and 3 bases from J, the gap between germline ends came to 11 bases. Germline V gives CDR1 KGHSH, CDR2 LQKENI. This CDR3 is 14 amino acids long. CDR3 residues: CASSPSGLLYEQYF. The CDR3 DNA sequence: TGTGCCAGCTCACCAAGTGGGCTACTCTACGAGCAGTACTTC.

The J gene is TRBJ1-5, the V gene TRBV12-3 or TRBV12-4; D is unclear. The CDR3 contains 14 residues. V was trimmed by 3 bases and J by 2 bases, leaving 8 bases between them. CDR3 nucleotides: TGTGCCAGCAGTTTTACGAAAGGCAATCAGCCCCAGCATTTT. Translating it yields CASSFTKGNQPQHF.

The rearrangement joins TRBV11-2 to TRBJ2-6; no firm D call. Per germline, CDR1 SGHAT and CDR2 FQNNGV. Trimming removed 5 bases at V and 0 bases at J, with 5 bases between. This CDR3 is 14 amino acids long. Written as DNA, the CDR3 is TGTGCCAGCAGCGCAATCTCTGGGGCCAACGTCCTGACTTTC. Translation: CASSAISGANVLTF.

This chain joins TRBV28 and TRBJ2-7; TRBD1 matches at 7 bases. CDR1 MDHEN and CDR2 SYDVKM come from the germline V gene. The CDR3 is 13 residues long. The junction had 3 bases not matched to a gene; V was cut back by 5 bases and J by 2 bases. The CDR3 loop reads CASSRTGTYEQYF. The CDR3 DNA follows: TGTGCCAGCAGTCGGACAGGTACCTACGAGCAGTACTTC.

CDR3 in DNA: TGTGCCAGCAGTACCGTCCGGTTTGAGCAGTTCTTC. Its protein is CASSTVRFEQFF. V usage is TRBV11-2 and J usage is TRBJ2-1; no clear D gene. The CDR3 has 12 amino acids. Trimming pared 6 bases from V and 9 bases from J, leaving 12 bases between. Per germline, CDR1 SGHAT and CDR2 FQNNGV. The variable domain in full, with the rest retrieved from reference TRBV11-2 and TRBJ2-1, is EAGVAQSPRYKIIEKRQSVAFWCNPISGHATLYWYQQILGQGPKLLIQFQNNGVVDDSQLPKDRFSAERLKGVDSTLKIQPAKLEDSAVYLCASSTVRFEQFFGPGTRLTVL.

The chain has TRBV19 and TRBJ2-2; unclear D gene. This CDR3 is built from 15 residues. The V end lost 1 base, the J end lost 3 bases, and 9 bases lay between the germline ends. Germline V gene lookup returns CDR1 LNHDA and CDR2 SQIVND (reference sequence). The CDR3 DNA reads TGTGCCAGTAGTATAGGGCAGGCTTACACCGGGGAGCTGTTTTTT. Translation gives CASSIGQAYTGELFF.